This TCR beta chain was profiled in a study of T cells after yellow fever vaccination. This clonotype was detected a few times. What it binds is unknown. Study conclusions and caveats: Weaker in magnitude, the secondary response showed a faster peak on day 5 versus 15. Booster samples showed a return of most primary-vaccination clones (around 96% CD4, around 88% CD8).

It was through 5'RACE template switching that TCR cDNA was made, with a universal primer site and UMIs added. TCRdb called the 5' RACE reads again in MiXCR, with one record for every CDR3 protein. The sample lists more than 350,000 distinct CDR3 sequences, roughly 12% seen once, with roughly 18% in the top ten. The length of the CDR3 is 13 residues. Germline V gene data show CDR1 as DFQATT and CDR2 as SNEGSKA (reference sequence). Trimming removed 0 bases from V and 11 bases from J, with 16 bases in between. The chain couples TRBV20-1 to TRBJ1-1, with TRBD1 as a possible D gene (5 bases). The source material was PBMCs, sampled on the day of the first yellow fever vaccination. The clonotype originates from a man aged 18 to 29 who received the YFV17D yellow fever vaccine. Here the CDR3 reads CSARDRGEGKAFF. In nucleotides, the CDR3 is TGCAGTGCTAGAGATAGGGGCGAGGGCAAGGCTTTCTTT.